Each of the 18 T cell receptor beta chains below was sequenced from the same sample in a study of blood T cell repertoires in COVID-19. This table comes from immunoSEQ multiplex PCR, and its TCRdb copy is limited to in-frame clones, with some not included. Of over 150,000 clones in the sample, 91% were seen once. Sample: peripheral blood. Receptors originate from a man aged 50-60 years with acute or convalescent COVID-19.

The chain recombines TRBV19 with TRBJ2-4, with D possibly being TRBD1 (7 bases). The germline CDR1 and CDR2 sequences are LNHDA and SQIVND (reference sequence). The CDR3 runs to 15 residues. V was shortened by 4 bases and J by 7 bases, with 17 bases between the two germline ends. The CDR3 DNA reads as TGTGCCAGTAGTAAACAGGACAGGAGGGGCAACATTCAGTACTTC. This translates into CASSKQDRRGNIQYF.

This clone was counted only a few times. The CDR3 DNA is TGTGCCATCAGTGGGACAGACTCCTACGAGCAGTACGTC. It specifies CAISGTDSYEQYV. The chain has TRBV10-3 and TRBJ2-7; D perhaps matches TRBD1 (6 bases). V lost 4 bases and J lost 0, with 7 bases in between. The CDR3 totals 13 residues. Germline V gene sequence: CDR1 ENHRY, CDR2 SYGVKD.

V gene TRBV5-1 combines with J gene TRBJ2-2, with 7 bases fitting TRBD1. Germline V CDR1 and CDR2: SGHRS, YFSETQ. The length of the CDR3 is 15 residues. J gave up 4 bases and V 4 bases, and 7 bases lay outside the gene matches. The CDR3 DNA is TGCGCCAGCAGCCCTGGGACAGTTGGCACCGGGGAGCTGTTTTTT. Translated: CASSPGTVGTGELFF.

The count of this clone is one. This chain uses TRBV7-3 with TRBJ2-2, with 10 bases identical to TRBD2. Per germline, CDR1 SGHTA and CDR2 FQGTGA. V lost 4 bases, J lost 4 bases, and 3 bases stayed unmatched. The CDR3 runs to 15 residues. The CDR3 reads CASSWSSGGTGELFF. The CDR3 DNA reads TGTGCCAGCAGCTGGTCTAGCGGGGGCACCGGGGAGCTGTTTTTT.

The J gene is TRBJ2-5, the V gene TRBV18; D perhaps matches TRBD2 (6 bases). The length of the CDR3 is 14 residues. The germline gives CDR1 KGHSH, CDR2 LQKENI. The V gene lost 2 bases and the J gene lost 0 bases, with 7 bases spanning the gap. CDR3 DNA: TGTGCCAGCTCACCAGGAGGGTACCAAGAGACCCAGTACTTC. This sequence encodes CASSPGGYQETQYF.

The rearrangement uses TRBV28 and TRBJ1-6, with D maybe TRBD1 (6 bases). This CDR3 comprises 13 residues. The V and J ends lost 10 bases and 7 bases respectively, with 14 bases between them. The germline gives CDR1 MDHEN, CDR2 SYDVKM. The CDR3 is CATLTGPNSPLHF. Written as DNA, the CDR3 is TGTGCCACCTTGACAGGTCCCAATTCACCCCTCCACTTT.

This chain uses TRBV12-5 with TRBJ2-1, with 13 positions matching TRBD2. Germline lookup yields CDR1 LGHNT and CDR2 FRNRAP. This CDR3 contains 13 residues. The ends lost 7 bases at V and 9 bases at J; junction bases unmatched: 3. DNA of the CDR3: TGTGCTAGTGCAGGGACTAGCGGGGTTGAGCAGTTCTTC. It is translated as CASAGTSGVEQFF.

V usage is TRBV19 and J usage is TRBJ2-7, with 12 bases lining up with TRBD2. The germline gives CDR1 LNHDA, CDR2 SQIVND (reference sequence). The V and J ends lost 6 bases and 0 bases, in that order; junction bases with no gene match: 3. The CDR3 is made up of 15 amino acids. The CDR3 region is CASSMGLAGSYEQYF. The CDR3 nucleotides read TGTGCCAGTAGCATGGGACTAGCGGGCTCCTACGAGCAGTACTTC.

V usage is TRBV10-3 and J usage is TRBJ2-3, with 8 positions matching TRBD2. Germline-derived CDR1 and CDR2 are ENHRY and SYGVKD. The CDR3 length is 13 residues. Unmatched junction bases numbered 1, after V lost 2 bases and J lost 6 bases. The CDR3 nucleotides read TGTGCCATCAGTGAGGCTAGCGGGGATACGCAGTATTTT. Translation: CAISEASGDTQYF.

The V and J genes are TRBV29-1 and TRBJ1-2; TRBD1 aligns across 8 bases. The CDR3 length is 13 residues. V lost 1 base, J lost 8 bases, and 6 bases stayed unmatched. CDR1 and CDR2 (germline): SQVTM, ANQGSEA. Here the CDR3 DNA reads TGCAGCGTTGAAGGGACAGGGTATCTCGGCTACACCTTC. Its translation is CSVEGTGYLGYTF. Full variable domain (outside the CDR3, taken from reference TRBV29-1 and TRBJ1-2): SAVISQKPSRDICQRGTSLTIQCQVDSQVTMMFWYRQQPGQSLTLIATANQGSEATYESGFVIDKFPISRPNLTFSTLTVSNMSPEDSSIYLCSVEGTGYLGYTFGSGTRLTVV.

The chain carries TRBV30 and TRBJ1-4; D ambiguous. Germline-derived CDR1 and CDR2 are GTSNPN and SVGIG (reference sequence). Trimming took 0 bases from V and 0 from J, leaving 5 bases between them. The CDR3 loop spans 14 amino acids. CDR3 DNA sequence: TGTGCCTGGAGTGTAGCATCAACTAATGAAAAACTGTTTTTT. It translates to CAWSVASTNEKLFF. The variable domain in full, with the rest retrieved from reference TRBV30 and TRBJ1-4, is SQTIHQWPATLVQPVGSPLSLECTVEGTSNPNLYWYRQAAGRGLQLLFYSVGIGQISSEVPQNLSASRPQDRQFILSSKKLLLSDSGFYLCAWSVASTNEKLFFGSGTQLSVL.

CDR3 residues: CASSLGGRAQPQHF. The CDR3 DNA reads TGTGCCAGCAGCTTAGGTGGCAGGGCTCAGCCCCAGCATTTT. The chain joins TRBV7-2 to TRBJ1-5; TRBD1 is a possible D gene (5 bases). Trimming pared 1 base from V and 6 bases from J, leaving 10 bases between. CDR3 length equals 14 residues. CDR1 and CDR2 (germline): SGHTA, FQGNSA.

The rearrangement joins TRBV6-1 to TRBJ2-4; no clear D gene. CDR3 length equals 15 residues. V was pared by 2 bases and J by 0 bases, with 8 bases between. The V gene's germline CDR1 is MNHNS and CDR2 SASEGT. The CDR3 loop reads CASSEYNLAKNIQYF. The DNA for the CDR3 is TGTGCCAGCAGTGAATATAATCTAGCCAAAAACATTCAGTACTTC.

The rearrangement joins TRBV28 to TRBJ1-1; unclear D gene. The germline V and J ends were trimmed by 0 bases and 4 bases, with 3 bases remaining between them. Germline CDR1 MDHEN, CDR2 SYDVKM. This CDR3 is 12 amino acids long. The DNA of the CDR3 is TGTGCCAGCAGTTTATGGGCCACTGAAGCTTTCTTT. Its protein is CASSLWATEAFF.

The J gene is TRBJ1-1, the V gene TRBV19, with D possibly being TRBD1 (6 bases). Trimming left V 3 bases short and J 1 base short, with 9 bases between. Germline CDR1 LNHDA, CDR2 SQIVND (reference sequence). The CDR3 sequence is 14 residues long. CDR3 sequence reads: CASSIQDRNTEAFF. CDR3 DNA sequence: TGTGCCAGTAGTATCCAGGACAGGAACACTGAAGCTTTCTTT.

In DNA, the CDR3 is TGTGCCAGCAGCCACCTGGGAGAGTATGGCTACACCTTC. Residues: CASSHLGEYGYTF. The rearrangement links TRBV28 to TRBJ1-2, with D uncertain. The CDR3 spans 13 residues. Germline CDR1 is MDHEN and CDR2 is SYDVKM. The V gene lost 6 bases and the J gene lost 5 bases, with 13 bases spanning the gap.

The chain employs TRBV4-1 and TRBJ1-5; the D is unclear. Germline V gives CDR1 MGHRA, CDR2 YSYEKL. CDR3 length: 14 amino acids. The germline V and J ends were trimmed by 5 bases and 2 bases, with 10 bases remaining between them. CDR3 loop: CASSVLSGNQPQHF. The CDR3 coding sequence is TGCGCCAGCAGCGTACTGAGTGGCAATCAGCCCCAGCATTTT.

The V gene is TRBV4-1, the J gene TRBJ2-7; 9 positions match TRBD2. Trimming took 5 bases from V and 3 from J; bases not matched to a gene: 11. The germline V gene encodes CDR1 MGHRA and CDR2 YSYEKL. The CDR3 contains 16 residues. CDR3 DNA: TGCGCCAGCAGCTTTCAGACTAGCGGAGACGGCTACGAGCAGTACTTC. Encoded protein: CASSFQTSGDGYEQYF.